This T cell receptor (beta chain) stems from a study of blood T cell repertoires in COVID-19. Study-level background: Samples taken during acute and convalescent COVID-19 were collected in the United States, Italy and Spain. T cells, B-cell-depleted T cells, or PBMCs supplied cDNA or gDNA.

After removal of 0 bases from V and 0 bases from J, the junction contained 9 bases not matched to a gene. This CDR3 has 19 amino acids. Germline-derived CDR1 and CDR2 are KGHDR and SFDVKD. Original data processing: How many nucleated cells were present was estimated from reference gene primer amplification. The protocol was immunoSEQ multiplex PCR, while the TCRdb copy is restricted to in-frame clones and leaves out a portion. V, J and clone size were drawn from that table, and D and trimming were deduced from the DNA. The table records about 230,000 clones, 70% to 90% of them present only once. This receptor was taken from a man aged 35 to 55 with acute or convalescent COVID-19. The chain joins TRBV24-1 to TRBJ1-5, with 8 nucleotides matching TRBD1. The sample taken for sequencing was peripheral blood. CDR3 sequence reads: CATSDLGQGERDSNQPQHF. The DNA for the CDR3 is TGTGCCACCAGTGATTTGGGACAGGGTGAACGGGATAGCAATCAGCCCCAGCATTTT.